A selection of T cell receptor beta chains follows, all from one sample in a study of blood T cell repertoires in COVID-19. TCRdb's copy holds only in-frame clones and misses some; the assay was immunoSEQ multiplex PCR. The sample records a few hundred thousand clones, 80% to 95% being singletons. Sequencing used peripheral blood. The origin of the receptors is a woman under 40 with COVID-19, enrolled during active disease. Both conserved end residues are part of each CDR3. The D gene is left open where the match is weak. The size entry is marked missing in some rows and otherwise reads once, few, many or a size class.

TRBJ2-7 | - | - | TRBV7-6 | CASSLGHSYEQYF | TGTGCCAGCAGCTTAGGGCATTCCTACGAGCAGTACTTC
TRBJ2-1 | TRBD2 | - | TRBV7-2 | CASTHSGRGNEQFF | TGTGCCAGCACCCATAGCGGGAGGGGCAATGAGCAGTTCTTC
TRBJ2-2 | TRBD1 | - | TRBV2 | CASSELDRGMTGELFF | TGTGCCAGCAGTGAATTGGACAGGGGTATGACCGGGGAGCTGTTTTTT
TRBJ2-7 | TRBD1 | - | TRBV4-1 | CASSQPGQGAKGEQYF | TGCGCCAGCAGCCAACCGGGGCAGGGGGCGAAGGGCGAGCAGTACTTC
TRBJ2-7 | - | - | TRBV7-8 | CASSLRDYEQYF | TGTGCCAGCAGCTTACGGGACTACGAGCAGTACTTC
TRBJ2-1 | TRBD2 | - | TRBV6-1 | CASRKRDYNEQFF | TGTGCCAGCAGAAAGCGGGACTACAATGAGCAGTTCTTC
TRBJ1-2 | TRBD1 | - | TRBV10-3 | CAISDSDRGDGYTF | TGTGCCATCAGTGACTCCGACAGGGGCGATGGCTACACCTTC
TRBJ1-6 | - | - | TRBV12-3/TRBV12-4 | CASTKGGSPLHF | TGTGCCAGCACCAAAGGAGGTTCACCCCTCCACTTT
TRBJ2-7 | TRBD1 | - | TRBV10-3 | CAIKGQSSYEQYF | TGTGCCATCAAGGGACAGAGCTCCTACGAGCAGTACTTC
TRBJ2-1 | TRBD2 | - | TRBV19 | CASILAGVQFF | TGTGCCAGTATCTTAGCGGGAGTGCAGTTCTTC
TRBJ1-4 | TRBD1 | - | TRBV24-1 | CATSGSPGQGKKLFF | TGTGCCACCAGTGGCTCACCGGGACAGGGCAAAAAACTGTTTTTT
TRBJ1-4 | - | few | TRBV4-3 | CASSQGLRTGTGEKLFF | TGCGCCAGCAGCCAAGGTCTTCGAACAGGTACAGGTGAAAAACTGTTTTTT
TRBJ2-7 | TRBD2 | - | TRBV4-2 | CASSQTSGGTNMYAQYF | TGTGCCAGCAGCCAGACGTCCGGTGGGACTAATATGTACGCGCAGTACTTC
TRBJ1-6 | TRBD1 | - | TRBV4-2 | CASSQGEAGGFSPLHF | TGTGCCAGCAGCCAAGGGGAGGCAGGGGGCTTCTCACCCCTCCACTTT
TRBJ1-4 | TRBD1 | once | TRBV30 | CATDRGDEKLFF | TGTGCCACGGACAGGGGAGATGAAAAACTGTTTTTT
TRBJ2-1 | TRBD2 | - | TRBV27 | CASKVAGGPREQFF | TGTGCCAGCAAAGTAGCGGGAGGGCCGAGGGAGCAGTTCTTC
TRBJ1-1 | - | - | TRBV5-1 | CASSLGREIEAFF | TGCGCCAGCAGTCTGGGGAGGGAGATTGAAGCTTTCTTT
TRBJ2-1 | TRBD2 | - | TRBV7-3 | CASSPTGASGNEQFF | TGTGCCAGCAGCCCTACGGGGGCTAGCGGGAACGAGCAGTTCTTC
TRBJ1-4 | - | - | TRBV7-6 | CASSLGSFNEKLFF | TGTGCCAGCAGCTTGGGCAGCTTTAATGAAAAACTGTTTTTT
TRBJ1-1 | - | - | TRBV18 | CASSTQGGTEAFF | TGTGCCAGCTCCACTCAAGGAGGCACTGAAGCTTTCTTT
TRBJ2-7 | TRBD2 | once | TRBV6-2/TRBV6-3 | CASSRLAGPKFSYEQYF | TGTGCCAGCAGTAGACTAGCGGGACCTAAATTCTCCTACGAGCAGTACTTC
TRBJ2-7 | - | - | TRBV7-8 | CASSPGEFEQYF | TGTGCCAGCAGCCCCGGGGAGTTCGAGCAGTACTTC
TRBJ1-1 | - | - | TRBV19 | CASRPRSGRESTEAFF | TGTGCCAGTAGACCTAGAAGTGGGCGGGAATCCACTGAAGCTTTCTTT
TRBJ2-7 | TRBD1 | - | TRBV5-5 | CASRGTGGSYEQYF | TGTGCCAGCAGGGGGACAGGGGGATCCTACGAGCAGTACTTC
TRBJ1-4 | TRBD1 | - | TRBV5-1 | CASSSGTGEFNEKLFF | TGCGCCAGCAGCTCGGGGACAGGGGAGTTTAATGAAAAACTGTTTTTT
TRBJ2-7 | - | - | TRBV6-5 | CASRMVPSDSYEQYF | TGTGCCAGCAGAATGGTCCCCAGTGACTCCTACGAGCAGTACTTC
TRBJ1-4 | TRBD1 | few | TRBV30 | CAWSLGTDILATNEKLFF | TGTGCCTGGAGTCTAGGGACAGATATCCTAGCAACTAATGAAAAACTGTTTTTT
TRBJ2-3 | - | - | TRBV24-1 | CATSDRYPDTQYF | TGTGCCACCAGTGACCGGTACCCAGATACGCAGTATTTT
TRBJ2-7 | - | - | TRBV2 | CASRIFPSSYEQYF | TGTGCCAGCAGGATATTTCCTAGCTCCTACGAGCAGTACTTC
TRBJ2-1 | TRBD2 | - | TRBV4-1 | CASSRGLARSSYNEQFF | TGCGCCAGCAGCCGGGGACTAGCGCGAAGCTCCTACAATGAGCAGTTCTTC
TRBJ2-7 | TRBD2 | - | TRBV10-2 | CASSETLAGVSYYEQYF | TGCGCCAGCAGTGAAACCCTAGCGGGAGTTTCCTACTACGAGCAGTACTTC
TRBJ1-2 | - | - | TRBV6-5 | CASRDTLLYGYTF | TGTGCCAGCAGGGACACCCTTCTCTATGGCTACACCTTC
TRBJ1-4 | - | - | TRBV10-2 | CASSESRQATNEKLFF | TGCGCCAGCAGTGAGTCCCGACAGGCAACTAATGAAAAACTGTTTTTT
TRBJ1-2 | TRBD1 | few | TRBV7-7 | CASSFLGTGSYYGYTF | TGTGCTAGCAGCTTCCTGGGGACAGGGAGCTACTATGGCTACACCTTC
TRBJ2-7 | - | - | TRBV9 | CASSVGDIHEQYF | TGTGCCAGCAGCGTAGGGGACATCCACGAGCAGTACTTC
TRBJ2-5 | TRBD2 | - | TRBV19 | CASKRTSGRIWETQYF | TGTGCCAGTAAAAGGACTAGCGGGAGGATTTGGGAGACCCAGTACTTC
TRBJ1-4 | TRBD1 | few | TRBV10-1 | CASSESTGVREKLFF | TGCGCCAGCAGTGAGTCTACAGGGGTTCGGGAAAAACTGTTTTTT
TRBJ1-2 | - | - | TRBV15 | CATSREGSGGGYTF | TGTGCCACCAGCAGAGAGGGCAGTGGGGGCGGCTACACCTTC
TRBJ1-5 | TRBD1 | - | TRBV19 | CASSRGQGALRRSNQPQHF | TGTGCCAGTAGTAGGGGACAGGGGGCCCTCCGGAGAAGCAATCAGCCCCAGCATTTT
TRBJ2-3 | TRBD2 | - | TRBV25-1 | CASSEWGLADGGDTQYF | TGTGCCAGCAGTGAATGGGGACTAGCGGATGGGGGGGATACGCAGTATTTT
TRBJ1-2 | TRBD1 | - | TRBV6-6 | CASTPGTGSYGYTF | TGTGCCAGCACACCCGGGACAGGTAGCTATGGCTACACCTTC
TRBJ1-4 | TRBD1 | - | TRBV5-6 | CASSDRDEKLFF | TGTGCCAGCAGCGACAGGGATGAAAAACTGTTTTTT
TRBJ1-1 | - | - | TRBV27 | CASSLNSMNTEAFF | TGTGCCAGCAGTTTGAACAGCATGAACACTGAAGCTTTCTTT
TRBJ1-1 | - | - | TRBV29-1 | CSVVIGRGVTEAFF | TGCAGCGTTGTAATTGGTAGGGGCGTCACTGAAGCTTTCTTT
TRBJ2-1 | - | - | TRBV5-1 | CASSLAGRNEQFF | TGCGCCAGCAGCTTGGCGGGTAGGAATGAGCAGTTCTTC
TRBJ1-1 | - | - | TRBV4-2 | CASSQRGRINTEAFF | TGTGCCAGCAGCCAAAGAGGCCGGATCAACACTGAAGCTTTCTTT
TRBJ2-5 | TRBD2 | - | TRBV15 | CATSTRGVETQYF | TGTGCCACCAGCACGCGGGGGGTTGAGACCCAGTACTTC
TRBJ2-5 | - | few | TRBV18 | CASSPETRGSRETQYF | TGTGCCAGCTCACCAGAGACTAGGGGAAGTAGAGAGACCCAGTACTTC
TRBJ2-1 | - | - | TRBV2 | CASRRGSYNEQFF | TGTGCCAGCAGGCGGGGTTCCTACAATGAGCAGTTCTTC
TRBJ2-2 | TRBD2 | - | TRBV6-4 | CASSRLAGGDTGELFF | TGTGCCAGCAGCCGACTAGCGGGAGGGGACACCGGGGAGCTGTTTTTT